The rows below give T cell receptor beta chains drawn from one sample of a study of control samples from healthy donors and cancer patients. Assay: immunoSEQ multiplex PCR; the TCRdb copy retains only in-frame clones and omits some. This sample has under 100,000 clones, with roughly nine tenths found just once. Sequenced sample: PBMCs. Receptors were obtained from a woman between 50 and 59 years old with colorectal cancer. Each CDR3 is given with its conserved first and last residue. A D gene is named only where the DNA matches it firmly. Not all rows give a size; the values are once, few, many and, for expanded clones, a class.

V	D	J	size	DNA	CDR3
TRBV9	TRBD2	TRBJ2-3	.	TGTGCCAGCAGCGTAGGAGGAGCGGGGAGCACAGATACGCAGTATTTT	CASSVGGAGSTDTQYF
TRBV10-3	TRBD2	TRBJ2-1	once	TGTGCCATCAGCGGGACTAGCGGGGGGGCAAACAATGAGCAGTTCTTC	CAISGTSGGANNEQFF
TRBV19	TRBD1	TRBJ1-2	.	TGTGCCAGTAGTATAGCGGGACAGGGCAACTATGGCTACACCTTC	CASSIAGQGNYGYTF
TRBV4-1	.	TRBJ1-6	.	TGCGCCAGCAGCCAAGTCAGCGGGAGTTCACCCCTCCACTTT	CASSQVSGSSPLHF
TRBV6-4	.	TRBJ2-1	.	TGTGCCAGCAGTGATTCTCCCGGACTGTCCTCGGCGGATGAGCAGTTCTTC	CASSDSPGLSSADEQFF
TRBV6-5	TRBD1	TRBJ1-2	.	TGTGCCAGCAGGGGACAGGGGCTCGGTTATGGCTACACCTTC	CASRGQGLGYGYTF
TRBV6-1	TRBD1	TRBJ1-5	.	TGTGCCAGCAGTGAAAGGGACAGGATGAATCAGCCCCAGCATTTT	CASSERDRMNQPQHF
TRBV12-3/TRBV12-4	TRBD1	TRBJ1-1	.	TGTGCCAGCAGCTTGACAGGGTACACTGAAGCTTTCTTT	CASSLTGYTEAFF
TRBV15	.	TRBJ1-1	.	TGTGCCACCAGCAGAGATTCGGGGGGCTCAGAAGCTTTCTTT	CATSRDSGGSEAFF
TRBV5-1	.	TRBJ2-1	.	TGCGCCAGCAGCTTGGCCGGGCAGACGCCCAATGAGCAGTTCTTC	CASSLAGQTPNEQFF
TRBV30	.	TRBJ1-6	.	TGTGCCTGGGACCCAGGCGCGGATTCACCCCTCCACTTT	CAWDPGADSPLHF
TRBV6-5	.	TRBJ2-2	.	TGTGCCAGCAGCCCGGACACCCGCCGCACCGGGGAGCTGTTTTTT	CASSPDTRRTGELFF
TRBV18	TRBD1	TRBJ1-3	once	TGTGCCAGCTCACCAAACAGGGGCTCTGGAAACACCATATATTTT	CASSPNRGSGNTIYF
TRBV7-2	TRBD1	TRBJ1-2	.	TGTGCCAGCAGCCCTGATGGGACAGGGAGTTTCTATGGCTACACCTTC	CASSPDGTGSFYGYTF
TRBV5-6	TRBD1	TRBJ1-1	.	TGTGCCAGCAGCCTACCAGGGGGCCTGAACACTGAAGCTTTCTTT	CASSLPGGLNTEAFF
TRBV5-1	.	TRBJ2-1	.	TGCGCCAGCAGCTTGGAGAATAGATACAATGAGCAGTTCTTC	CASSLENRYNEQFF
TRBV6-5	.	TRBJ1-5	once	TGTGCCAGCAGTTTAAGCCACAATCAGCCCCAGCATTTT	CASSLSHNQPQHF
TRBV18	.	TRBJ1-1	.	TGTGCCAGCTCACCACCAGGCATGAACACTGAAGCTTTCTTT	CASSPPGMNTEAFF
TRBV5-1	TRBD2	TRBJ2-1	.	TGCGCCAGCAGCTTTAGCGGGGGGACCTACAATGAGCAGTTCTTC	CASSFSGGTYNEQFF
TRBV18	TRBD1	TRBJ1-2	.	TGTGCCAGCTCATCGCGGACAGGGGCTGACGGCTACACCTTC	CASSSRTGADGYTF
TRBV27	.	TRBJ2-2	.	TGTGCCAGCAGTTTCCACTCCACCGGGGAGCTGTTTTTT	CASSFHSTGELFF
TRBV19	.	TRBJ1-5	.	TGTGCCAGTAGTATGAGCGGTTCCAGTTCGGCCCAGCATTTT	CASSMSGSSSAQHF
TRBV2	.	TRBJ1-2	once	TGTGCCAGCGTCCTGGGGCTGTACGGTGGCTACACCTTC	CASVLGLYGGYTF
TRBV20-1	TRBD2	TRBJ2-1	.	TGCAGTGCTAGTGTAGCGGGGGCGAGTTACAATGAGCAGTTCTTC	CSASVAGASYNEQFF
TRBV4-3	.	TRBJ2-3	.	TGCGCCAGCAGCCAAGATAGGTTAGGTGTAGATACGCAGTATTTT	CASSQDRLGVDTQYF
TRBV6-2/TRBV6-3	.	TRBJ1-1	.	TGTGCCAGCAGTTACGCGCCGTCAGCCGAAGCTTTCTTT	CASSYAPSAEAFF
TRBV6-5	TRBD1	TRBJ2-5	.	TGTGCCAGCAGACAGGGGCCTCAAGAGACCCAGTACTTC	CASRQGPQETQYF